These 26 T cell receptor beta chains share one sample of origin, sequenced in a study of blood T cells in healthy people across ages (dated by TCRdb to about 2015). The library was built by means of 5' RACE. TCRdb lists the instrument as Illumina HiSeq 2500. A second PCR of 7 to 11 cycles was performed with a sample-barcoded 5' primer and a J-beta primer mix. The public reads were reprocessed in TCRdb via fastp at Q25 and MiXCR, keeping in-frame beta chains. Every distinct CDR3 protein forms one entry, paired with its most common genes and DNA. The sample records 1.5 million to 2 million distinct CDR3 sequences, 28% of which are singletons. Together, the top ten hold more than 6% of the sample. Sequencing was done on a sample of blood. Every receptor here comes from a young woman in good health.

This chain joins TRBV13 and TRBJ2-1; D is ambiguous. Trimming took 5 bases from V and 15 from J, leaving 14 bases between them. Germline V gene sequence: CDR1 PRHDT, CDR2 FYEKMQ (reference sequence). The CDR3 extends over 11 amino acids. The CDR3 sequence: CASSLGPRRFF. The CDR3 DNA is TGTGCCAGCAGCCTTGGTCCTCGCCGGTTCTTC.

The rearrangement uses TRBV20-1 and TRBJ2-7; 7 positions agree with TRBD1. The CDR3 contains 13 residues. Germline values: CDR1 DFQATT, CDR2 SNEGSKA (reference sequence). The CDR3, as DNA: TGCAGGGGGGTGTCGACAGGGCCGGGGGAGCAGTACTTC. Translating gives CRGVSTGPGEQYF.

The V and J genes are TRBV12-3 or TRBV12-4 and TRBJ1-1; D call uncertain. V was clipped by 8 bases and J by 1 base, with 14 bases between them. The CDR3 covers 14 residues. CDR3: CASGRGPGNTEAFF. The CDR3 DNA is TGTGCCAGCGGGCGGGGTCCCGGGAACACTGAAGCTTTCTTT.

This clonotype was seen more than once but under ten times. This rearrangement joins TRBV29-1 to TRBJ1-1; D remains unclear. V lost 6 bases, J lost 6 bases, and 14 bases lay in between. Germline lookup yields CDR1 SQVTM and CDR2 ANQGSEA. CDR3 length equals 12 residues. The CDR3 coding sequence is TGCAGCGTGGACCCCCAGCTCGCTGAAGCTTTCTTT. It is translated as CSVDPQLAEAFF.

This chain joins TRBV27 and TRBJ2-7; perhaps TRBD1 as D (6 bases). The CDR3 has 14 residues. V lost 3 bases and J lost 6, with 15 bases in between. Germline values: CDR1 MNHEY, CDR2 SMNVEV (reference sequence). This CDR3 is CASSFRGYGSEQYF. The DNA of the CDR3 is TGTGCCAGCAGTTTTAGGGGGTACGGAAGCGAGCAGTACTTC.

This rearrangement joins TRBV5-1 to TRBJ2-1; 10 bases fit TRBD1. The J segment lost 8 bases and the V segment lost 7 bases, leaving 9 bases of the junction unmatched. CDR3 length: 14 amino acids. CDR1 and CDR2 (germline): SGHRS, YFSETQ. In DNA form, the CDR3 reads TGCGCCAGCGTAAGGGGGACAGGGGTACATGAGCAGTTCTTC. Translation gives CASVRGTGVHEQFF.

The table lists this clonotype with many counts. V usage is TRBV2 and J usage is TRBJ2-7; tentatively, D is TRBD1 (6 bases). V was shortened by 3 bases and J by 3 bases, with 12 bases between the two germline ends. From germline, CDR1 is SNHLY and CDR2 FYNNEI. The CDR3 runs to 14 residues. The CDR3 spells CASSESRGGYEQYF. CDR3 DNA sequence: TGTGCCAGCAGTGAGTCCAGGGGTGGCTACGAGCAGTACTTC.

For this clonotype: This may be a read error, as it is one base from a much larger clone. CDR3 sequence (DNA): TGTACCATCAGCGTTTCGACAGTTAACTATGGCTACACCTTC. Amino acid sequence: CTISVSTVNYGYTF. The genes are TRBV10-3 and TRBJ1-2; perhaps TRBD1 as D (5 bases). Germline V gives CDR1 ENHRY, CDR2 SYGVKD. The CDR3 loop spans 14 amino acids.

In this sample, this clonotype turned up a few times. The CDR3 sequence: CSARDGSYNEQFF. The CDR3 nucleotides read TGCAGTGCTCGGGACGGATCCTACAATGAGCAGTTCTTC. The genes are TRBV20-1 and TRBJ2-1; perhaps D is TRBD1 or TRBD2 (5 bases each). V lost 5 bases and J lost 1, with 9 bases in between. Germline V gives CDR1 DFQATT, CDR2 SNEGSKA (reference sequence). The CDR3 is 13 residues long.

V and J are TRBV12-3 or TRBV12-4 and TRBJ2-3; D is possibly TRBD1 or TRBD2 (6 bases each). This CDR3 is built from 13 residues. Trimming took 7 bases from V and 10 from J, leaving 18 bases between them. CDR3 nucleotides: TGTGCCAGCAACCCTAACGGGGGCATTGCGCAGTATTTT. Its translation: CASNPNGGIAQYF.

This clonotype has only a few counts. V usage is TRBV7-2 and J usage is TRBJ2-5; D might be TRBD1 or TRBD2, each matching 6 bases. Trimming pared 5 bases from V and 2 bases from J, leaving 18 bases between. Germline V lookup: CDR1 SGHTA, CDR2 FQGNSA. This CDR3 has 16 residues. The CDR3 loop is CASSPRTVRGQETQYF. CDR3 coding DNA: TGTGCCAGCAGCCCAAGGACAGTCCGGGGGCAAGAGACCCAGTACTTC.

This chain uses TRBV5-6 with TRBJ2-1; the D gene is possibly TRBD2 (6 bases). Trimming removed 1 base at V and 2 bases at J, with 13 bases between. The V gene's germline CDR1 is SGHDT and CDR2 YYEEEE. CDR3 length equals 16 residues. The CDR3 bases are TGTGCCAGCAGCTTGTATTCGGGAGAGGCCTACAATGAGCAGTTCTTC. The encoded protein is CASSLYSGEAYNEQFF.

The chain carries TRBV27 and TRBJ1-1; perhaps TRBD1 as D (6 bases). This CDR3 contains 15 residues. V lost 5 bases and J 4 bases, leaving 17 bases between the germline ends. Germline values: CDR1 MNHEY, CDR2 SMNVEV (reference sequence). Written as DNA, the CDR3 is TGTGCCAGCAGTGGGGGGCCAGCCGGGGGCACTGAAGCTTTCTTT. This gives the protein CASSGGPAGGTEAFF.

Here the CDR3 reads CASRSGVHTEAFF. DNA for the CDR3: TGTGCCAGCAGGTCCGGGGTCCACACTGAAGCTTTCTTT. The chain links TRBV6-2 or TRBV6-3 to TRBJ1-1; D is ambiguous. The V gene lost 6 bases and the J gene lost 3 bases, with 11 bases spanning the gap. Looked up from germline, CDR1 is MNHEY and CDR2 is SVGEGT. The CDR3 covers 13 residues.

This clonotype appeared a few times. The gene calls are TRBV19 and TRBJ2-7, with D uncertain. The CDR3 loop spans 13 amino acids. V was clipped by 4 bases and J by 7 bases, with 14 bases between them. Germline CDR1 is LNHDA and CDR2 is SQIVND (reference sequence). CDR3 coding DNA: TGTGCCAGTAGTAAGTATGGCGAAGCTGAGCAGTACTTC. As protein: CASSKYGEAEQYF.

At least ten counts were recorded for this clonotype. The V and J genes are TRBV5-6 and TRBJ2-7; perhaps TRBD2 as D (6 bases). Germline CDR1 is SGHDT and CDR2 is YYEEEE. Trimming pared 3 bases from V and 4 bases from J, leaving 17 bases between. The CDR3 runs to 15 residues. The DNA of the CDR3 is TGTGCCAGCAGCTCGGGGTCGGGAGTAGGGTACGAGCAGTACTTC. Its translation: CASSSGSGVGYEQYF.

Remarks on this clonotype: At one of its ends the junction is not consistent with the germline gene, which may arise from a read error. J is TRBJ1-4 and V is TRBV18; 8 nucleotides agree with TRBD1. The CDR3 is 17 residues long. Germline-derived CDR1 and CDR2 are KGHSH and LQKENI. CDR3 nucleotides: TGTGCCAGCTCACCCGGAGGACAGGGCTCAACTAATGAAAGACTGTTTTTT. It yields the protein CASSPGGQGSTNERLFF.

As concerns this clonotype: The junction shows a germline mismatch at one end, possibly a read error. CDR3 residues: CASSFGPRILF. As DNA, the CDR3 is TGTGCCAGCAGTTTTGGACCGCGCATACTCTTC. The chain recombines TRBV28 with TRBJ2-1; no clear D gene. The germline V gene has CDR1 MDHEN and CDR2 SYDVKM. This CDR3 spans 11 amino acids. Based on the CDR3 plus reference TRBV28 and TRBJ2-1, the full variable domain is DVKVTQSSRYLVKRTGEKVFLECVQDMDHENMFWYRQDPGLGLRLIYFSYDVKMKEKGDIPEGYSVSREKKERFSLILESASTNQTSMYLCASSFGPRILFGPGTRLTVL.

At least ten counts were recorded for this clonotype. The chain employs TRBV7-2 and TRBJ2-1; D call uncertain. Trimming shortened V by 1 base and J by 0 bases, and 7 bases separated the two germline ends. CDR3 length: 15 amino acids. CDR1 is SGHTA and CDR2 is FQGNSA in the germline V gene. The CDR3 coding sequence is TGTGCCAGCAGCTTAGTCGTTAGCTCCTACAATGAGCAGTTCTTC. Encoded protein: CASSLVVSSYNEQFF.

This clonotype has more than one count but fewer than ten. The CDR3 spells CSAPQGFDEKLFF. The CDR3 DNA is TGCAGTGCCCCCCAGGGGTTTGATGAAAAACTGTTTTTT. The V gene is TRBV20-1, the J gene TRBJ1-4; D possibly corresponds to TRBD1 (6 bases). Trimming pared 6 bases from V and 6 bases from J, leaving 14 bases between. The V gene's germline CDR1 is DFQATT and CDR2 SNEGSKA (reference sequence). This CDR3 is 13 amino acids long.

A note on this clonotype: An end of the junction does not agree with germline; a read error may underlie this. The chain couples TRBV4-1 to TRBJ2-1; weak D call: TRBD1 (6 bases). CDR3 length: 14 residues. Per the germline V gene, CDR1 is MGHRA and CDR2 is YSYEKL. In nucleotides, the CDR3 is TGCGCCAGCAGCCAAGCGCAGCAGGGGAATGAGCGGTTCTTC. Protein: CASSQAQQGNERFF.

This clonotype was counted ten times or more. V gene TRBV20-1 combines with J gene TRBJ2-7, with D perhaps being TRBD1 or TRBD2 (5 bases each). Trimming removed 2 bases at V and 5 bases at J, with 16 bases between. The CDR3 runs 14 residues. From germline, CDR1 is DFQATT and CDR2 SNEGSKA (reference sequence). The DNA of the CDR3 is TGCAGTGCTAGACTACGGGGCGCCCCTGACGAGCAGTACTTC. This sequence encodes CSARLRGAPDEQYF.

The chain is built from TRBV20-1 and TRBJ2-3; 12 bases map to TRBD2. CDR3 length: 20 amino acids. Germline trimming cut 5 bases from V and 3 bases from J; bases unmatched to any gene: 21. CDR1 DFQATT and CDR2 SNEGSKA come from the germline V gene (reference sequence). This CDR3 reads CSAPRPGLAGGRMMTDTQYF. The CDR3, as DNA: TGCAGTGCTCCCCGACCCGGGCTAGCGGGGGGGAGGATGATGACAGATACGCAGTATTTT.

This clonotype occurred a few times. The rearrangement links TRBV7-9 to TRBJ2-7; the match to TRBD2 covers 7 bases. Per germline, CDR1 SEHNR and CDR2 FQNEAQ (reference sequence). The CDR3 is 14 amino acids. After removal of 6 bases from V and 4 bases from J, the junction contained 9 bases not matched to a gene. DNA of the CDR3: TGTGCCAGCAGTAAGGGGCGGGAGTCTTACGAGCAGTACTTC. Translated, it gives CASSKGRESYEQYF.

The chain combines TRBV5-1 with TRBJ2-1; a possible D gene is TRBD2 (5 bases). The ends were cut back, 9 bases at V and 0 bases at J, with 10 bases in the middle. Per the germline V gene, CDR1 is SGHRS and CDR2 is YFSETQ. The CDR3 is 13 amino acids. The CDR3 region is CATASGSYNEQFF. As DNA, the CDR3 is TGCGCCACCGCGAGCGGCTCCTACAATGAGCAGTTCTTC.

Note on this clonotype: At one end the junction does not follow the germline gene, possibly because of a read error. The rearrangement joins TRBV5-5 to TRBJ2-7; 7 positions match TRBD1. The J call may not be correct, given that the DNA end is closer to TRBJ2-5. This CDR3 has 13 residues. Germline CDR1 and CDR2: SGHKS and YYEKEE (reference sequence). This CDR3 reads CVSSRDSLETQYF. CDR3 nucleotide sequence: TGTGTCAGCTCCAGGGACAGCTTAGAGACCCAGTACTTC.